Listed below are T cell receptor beta chains from one sample, sequenced in a study of PD-1 blockade in classical Hodgkin lymphoma. Clones were sequenced by immunoSEQ multiplex PCR, and TCRdb holds only the in-frame ones, with some missing. The top ten hold about 35% of the sample, which has about 6,500 clones, 60% to 85% seen once. The sequencing used peripheral blood mononuclear cells (PBMCs), collected at baseline. Source of these receptors: a human donor with classical Hodgkin lymphoma. The CDR3 runs from the conserved cysteine through the conserved F or W. Fields, in order: D gene, clone size, V gene, J gene, CDR3 DNA, CDR3 protein. D genes are given only for firm matches. Some rows mark clone size as missing; the rest say once, few, many or name a class of expanded clone.

D gene: NA; clone size: NA; V gene: TRBV28; J gene: TRBJ1-1; CDR3 DNA: TGTGCCAGCAGTTTGGGGCTTTTCAGTACTTTCTTT; CDR3 protein: CASSLGLFSTFF
D gene: NA; clone size: NA; V gene: TRBV27; J gene: TRBJ1-5; CDR3 DNA: TGTGCCAGCAGTTTGGGCAGTCATCAGCCCCAGCATTTT; CDR3 protein: CASSLGSHQPQHF
D gene: TRBD1; clone size: NA; V gene: TRBV5-8; J gene: TRBJ2-7; CDR3 DNA: TGTGCCAGCAGCCAAGAAGGAGACAGGGGGCCTAAGCAGTACTTC; CDR3 protein: CASSQEGDRGPKQYF
D gene: TRBD2; clone size: NA; V gene: TRBV19; J gene: TRBJ2-1; CDR3 DNA: TGTGCCAGTAGTAAACTAGCGGGAGGGTACAATGAGCAGTTCTTC; CDR3 protein: CASSKLAGGYNEQFF
D gene: NA; clone size: NA; V gene: TRBV27; J gene: TRBJ1-4; CDR3 DNA: TGTGCCAGCAGAAGGGAGATTCACGAAAAACTGTTTTTT; CDR3 protein: CASRREIHEKLFF
D gene: TRBD1; clone size: NA; V gene: TRBV28; J gene: TRBJ2-5; CDR3 DNA: TGTGCCAGCAGTTTAACCGGGACAGCCGAGACCCAGTACTTC; CDR3 protein: CASSLTGTAETQYF
D gene: TRBD1; clone size: NA; V gene: TRBV18; J gene: TRBJ2-7; CDR3 DNA: TGTGCCAGCTCACCCACGCCGACAGGGGGCGAGCAGTACTTC; CDR3 protein: CASSPTPTGGEQYF
D gene: NA; clone size: NA; V gene: TRBV29-1; J gene: TRBJ2-1; CDR3 DNA: TGCAGCGTTGCTCGCAGCTCAGGTGCCCACAATGAGCAGTTCTTC; CDR3 protein: CSVARSSGAHNEQFF
D gene: NA; clone size: once; V gene: TRBV28; J gene: TRBJ1-3; CDR3 DNA: TGTGCCAGCAGTTTATTTGGGTTCTCTGGAAACACCATATATTTT; CDR3 protein: CASSLFGFSGNTIYF
D gene: TRBD1; clone size: NA; V gene: TRBV7-3; J gene: TRBJ2-3; CDR3 DNA: TGTGCCAGCAGCTATTCGACAGGGATGTCAGATACGCAGTATTTT; CDR3 protein: CASSYSTGMSDTQYF
D gene: NA; clone size: once; V gene: TRBV5-6; J gene: TRBJ2-7; CDR3 DNA: TGTGCCAGCAGCTTCAATTGGGAGTACCCCTACGAGCAGTACTTC; CDR3 protein: CASSFNWEYPYEQYF
D gene: NA; clone size: NA; V gene: TRBV29-1; J gene: TRBJ2-7; CDR3 DNA: TGCAGCGTTGAAGGTTTTGGGGACATCTCCTACGAGCAGTACTTC; CDR3 protein: CSVEGFGDISYEQYF
D gene: TRBD2; clone size: medium-sized; V gene: TRBV27; J gene: TRBJ2-1; CDR3 DNA: TGTGCCAGCAGTGCGGGGGGCCCGGGTGGGCAGTTCTTC; CDR3 protein: CASSAGGPGGQFF
D gene: TRBD1; clone size: NA; V gene: TRBV10-1; J gene: TRBJ2-7; CDR3 DNA: TGCGCCAGCCAGCCGGACAGGGTGGGCGAGCAGTACTTC; CDR3 protein: CASQPDRVGEQYF
D gene: TRBD1; clone size: NA; V gene: TRBV28; J gene: TRBJ2-2; CDR3 DNA: TGTGCCAGCAGTCTCGGGACAGACACCGGGGAGCTGTTTTTT; CDR3 protein: CASSLGTDTGELFF
D gene: TRBD2; clone size: NA; V gene: TRBV28; J gene: TRBJ2-3; CDR3 DNA: TGTGCCATCTCTAACGGTGGACTAGCGGGTCTCCGTGATGCGCAGTATTTT; CDR3 protein: CAISNGGLAGLRDAQYF
D gene: NA; clone size: NA; V gene: TRBV6-5; J gene: TRBJ2-3; CDR3 DNA: TGTGCCAGCAGTACCCCGAGGGTGGGATCGCAGTATTTT; CDR3 protein: CASSTPRVGSQYF
D gene: NA; clone size: NA; V gene: TRBV6-4; J gene: TRBJ1-2; CDR3 DNA: TGTGCCAGCAGTGAAAGTCAGGAGGATGGAGTTTGGTATGGCTACACCTTC; CDR3 protein: CASSESQEDGVWYGYTF
D gene: TRBD2; clone size: NA; V gene: TRBV5-4; J gene: TRBJ2-3; CDR3 DNA: TGTGCCAGCAGCTTGGGGCTAGCGGAGGCTACGCAGTATTTT; CDR3 protein: CASSLGLAEATQYF
D gene: TRBD2; clone size: NA; V gene: TRBV30; J gene: TRBJ2-7; CDR3 DNA: TGTGCCTGGAGTATGACTAGCAGCGAGCAGTACTTC; CDR3 protein: CAWSMTSSEQYF
D gene: NA; clone size: medium-sized; V gene: TRBV11-2; J gene: TRBJ2-2; CDR3 DNA: TGTGCCAGCAGCTTAGTCAGACAGAACACCGGGGAGCTGTTTTTT; CDR3 protein: CASSLVRQNTGELFF
D gene: NA; clone size: once; V gene: TRBV27; J gene: TRBJ1-6; CDR3 DNA: TGTGCCAGCAGTCTACTCTATAATTCACCCCTCCACTTT; CDR3 protein: CASSLLYNSPLHF
D gene: NA; clone size: NA; V gene: TRBV7-6; J gene: TRBJ1-1; CDR3 DNA: TGTGCCAGCAGCCCAGTCCCCGTACGCGAGGCAGGGTTCGAGAGGAACACTGAAGCTTTCTTT; CDR3 protein: CASSPVPVREAGFERNTEAFF
D gene: NA; clone size: NA; V gene: TRBV7-2; J gene: TRBJ2-1; CDR3 DNA: TGTGCCAGCAGCTCTGGGATCGCGTGGAATGAGCAGTTCTTC; CDR3 protein: CASSSGIAWNEQFF
D gene: TRBD2; clone size: NA; V gene: TRBV6-1; J gene: TRBJ2-7; CDR3 DNA: TGTGCCAGTACTAGCGGGAGGTTGTACGAGCAGTACTTC; CDR3 protein: CASTSGRLYEQYF
D gene: TRBD1; clone size: NA; V gene: TRBV2; J gene: TRBJ1-1; CDR3 DNA: TGTGCCAGCAGTGAAAGGGACAGGAACACTGAAGCTTTCTTT; CDR3 protein: CASSERDRNTEAFF
D gene: TRBD2; clone size: NA; V gene: TRBV2; J gene: TRBJ2-1; CDR3 DNA: TGTGCCAGCAGTGCCGGGACTAGCGGGAGTTACAATGAGCAGTTCTTC; CDR3 protein: CASSAGTSGSYNEQFF
D gene: TRBD2; clone size: once; V gene: TRBV6-5; J gene: TRBJ2-1; CDR3 DNA: TGTGCCAGCAGTTACAGTGGCGGGAGGGCCGGGAATGAGCAGTTCTTC; CDR3 protein: CASSYSGGRAGNEQFF
D gene: NA; clone size: NA; V gene: TRBV7-3; J gene: TRBJ2-3; CDR3 DNA: TGTGCCAGCAGCTTAACGAGGGATACGCAGTATTTT; CDR3 protein: CASSLTRDTQYF
D gene: NA; clone size: NA; V gene: TRBV6-1; J gene: TRBJ1-1; CDR3 DNA: TGTGCCAGCAGCAAAAACACTGAAGCTTTCTTT; CDR3 protein: CASSKNTEAFF
D gene: NA; clone size: NA; V gene: TRBV9; J gene: TRBJ2-7; CDR3 DNA: TGTGCCAGCAGCCCCGGCCGATACGAGCAGTACTTC; CDR3 protein: CASSPGRYEQYF
D gene: NA; clone size: NA; V gene: TRBV11-2; J gene: TRBJ1-1; CDR3 DNA: TGTGCCAGCAGTTATCGTCCCGTTGGGGGCACTGAAGCTTTCTTT; CDR3 protein: CASSYRPVGGTEAFF
D gene: NA; clone size: NA; V gene: TRBV2; J gene: TRBJ1-2; CDR3 DNA: TGTGCCAGCAGGTATCGACGCAGGGCGGATGGCTACACCTTC; CDR3 protein: CASRYRRRADGYTF
D gene: NA; clone size: NA; V gene: TRBV7-9; J gene: TRBJ1-2; CDR3 DNA: TGTGCCAGCAGCCCAGAAGGGTATGGCTACACCTTC; CDR3 protein: CASSPEGYGYTF
D gene: NA; clone size: NA; V gene: TRBV28; J gene: TRBJ2-3; CDR3 DNA: TGTGCCAGCAGAGGGGGGGGCACAGATACGCAGTATTTT; CDR3 protein: CASRGGGTDTQYF
D gene: NA; clone size: NA; V gene: TRBV21-1; J gene: TRBJ2-3; CDR3 DNA: NA; CDR3 protein: CASSKVGQGTHYTQYF
D gene: TRBD1; clone size: NA; V gene: TRBV30; J gene: TRBJ1-2; CDR3 DNA: TGTGCCTGGAGTGTACAGGGGGCCTATGGCTACACCTTC; CDR3 protein: CAWSVQGAYGYTF
D gene: TRBD1; clone size: NA; V gene: TRBV6-4; J gene: TRBJ1-5; CDR3 DNA: TGTGCCAGCAGTGACTCGACAGGGGGCAATCAGCCCCAGCATTTT; CDR3 protein: CASSDSTGGNQPQHF
D gene: NA; clone size: NA; V gene: TRBV7-9; J gene: TRBJ2-7; CDR3 DNA: TGTGCCAGCAGCTTAAATGGGGTGAGGCAGGGCTCCTACGAGCAGTACTTC; CDR3 protein: CASSLNGVRQGSYEQYF
D gene: TRBD1; clone size: NA; V gene: TRBV9; J gene: TRBJ1-4; CDR3 DNA: TGTGCCAGCAGCCAATGGACAGGGGCTGTTGAAAAACTGTTTTTT; CDR3 protein: CASSQWTGAVEKLFF
D gene: NA; clone size: few; V gene: TRBV19; J gene: TRBJ1-1; CDR3 DNA: TGTGCCAGTAGTATTCTTCCGGGACTACGAAACACTGAAGCTTTCTTT; CDR3 protein: CASSILPGLRNTEAFF
D gene: TRBD1; clone size: medium-sized; V gene: TRBV29-1; J gene: TRBJ1-4; CDR3 DNA: TGCAGCGTTGAATCAGGGGGCAATGAAAAACTGTTTTTT; CDR3 protein: CSVESGGNEKLFF
D gene: NA; clone size: once; V gene: TRBV28; J gene: TRBJ2-3; CDR3 DNA: TGTGCCAGCAGGAGGGCGAGGGGGACGGTACTAAACACAGATACGCAGTATTTT; CDR3 protein: CASRRARGTVLNTDTQYF
D gene: NA; clone size: NA; V gene: TRBV4-1; J gene: TRBJ1-5; CDR3 DNA: TGCGCCAGCAGCCAAGATAACCCCGGTCGTATCAATCAGCCCCAGCATTTT; CDR3 protein: CASSQDNPGRINQPQHF
D gene: TRBD2; clone size: NA; V gene: TRBV7-8; J gene: TRBJ2-7; CDR3 DNA: TGTGCCAGCAGCTCGGGACTAGCGGGATCCTCCTACGAGCAGTACTTC; CDR3 protein: CASSSGLAGSSYEQYF
D gene: TRBD1; clone size: NA; V gene: TRBV7-8; J gene: TRBJ1-2; CDR3 DNA: TGTGCCAGCAGCTCCGCCCAGACAGGGGCCGTCCTAGGTTACACCTTC; CDR3 protein: CASSSAQTGAVLGYTF
D gene: NA; clone size: NA; V gene: TRBV5-1; J gene: TRBJ2-5; CDR3 DNA: TGCGCCAGCAGCTTGGACAGTCGACAAGAGACCCAGTACTTC; CDR3 protein: CASSLDSRQETQYF
D gene: NA; clone size: large; V gene: TRBV6-1; J gene: TRBJ2-1; CDR3 DNA: TGTGCCAGCAGAGAGGGTTACAATGAGCAGTTCTTC; CDR3 protein: CASREGYNEQFF
D gene: NA; clone size: NA; V gene: TRBV28; J gene: TRBJ2-3; CDR3 DNA: TGTGCCAGCAGTTTATCGACTGGAGGAGATACGCAGTATTTT; CDR3 protein: CASSLSTGGDTQYF
D gene: TRBD1; clone size: NA; V gene: TRBV2; J gene: TRBJ2-7; CDR3 DNA: TGTGCCAGCACCACGGACAGGGGACTCCACGAGCAGTACTTC; CDR3 protein: CASTTDRGLHEQYF
D gene: NA; clone size: NA; V gene: TRBV6-4; J gene: TRBJ2-3; CDR3 DNA: TGTGCCAGCAGTGACGGGGATGGGGCAGATACGCAGTATTTT; CDR3 protein: CASSDGDGADTQYF